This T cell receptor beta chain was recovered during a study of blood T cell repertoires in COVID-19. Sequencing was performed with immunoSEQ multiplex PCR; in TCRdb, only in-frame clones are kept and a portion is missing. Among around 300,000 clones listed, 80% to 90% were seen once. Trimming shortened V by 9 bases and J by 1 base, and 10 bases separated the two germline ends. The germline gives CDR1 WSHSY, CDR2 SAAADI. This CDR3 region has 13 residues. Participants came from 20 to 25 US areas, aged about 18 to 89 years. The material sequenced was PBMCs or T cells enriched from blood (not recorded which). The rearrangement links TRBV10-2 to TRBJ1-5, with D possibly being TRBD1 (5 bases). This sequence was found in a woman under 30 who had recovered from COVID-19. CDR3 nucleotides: TGCGCCAGACCCCGGGGGAGCAATCAGCCCCAGCATTTT. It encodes CARPRGSNQPQHF.